This T cell receptor beta chain comes out of a study of post-analysis software for immune sequencing data. Study findings and constraints: Roughly five TRBV segments were significantly more frequent in patients than in controls. TRBV5-6, TRBV5-1 and TRBV20-1 were among these segments. Co-batched samples clustered tightly together by F measure.

The library was made from cDNA and included unique molecular identifiers. In TCRdb, the PCR reads were re-called with MiXCR into one record per CDR3 protein. The repertoire consists of about 380,000 distinct CDR3 sequences, with roughly 38% occurring once and the leading ten covering about an eighth. Germline-derived CDR1 and CDR2 are SGHRS and YFSETQ. This CDR3 is 14 amino acids long. Deletions cut 3 bases from V and 3 bases from J, with 12 bases between. This clonotype was counted between two and nine times. The antigen is not known. V and J are TRBV5-1 and TRBJ1-1; D may be TRBD1 (6 bases). The receptor comes from a girl between 10 and 17 years old with multiple sclerosis. The sequencing sample was made of blood. CDR3 in amino acids: CASSSAGAYTEAFF. DNA for the CDR3: TGCGCCAGCAGCTCCGCAGGGGCCTACACTGAAGCTTTCTTT.